The 17 T cell receptor beta chains listed next were all sequenced from one sample in a study of shared clonotypes between healthy human individuals. Profiling relied on immunoSEQ multiplex PCR, and the TCRdb table lists in-frame clones only, not all of them. Of about 2.3 million clones listed, less than 95% are singletons. The specimen sequenced was naive CD4+ T cells from PBMCs. Subset in this sample: CD45RA+ positively selected. The origin of the receptors is a man younger than 35 in good health. Some clones in this sample may be carry-over from other donors' samples.

This chain uses TRBV6-1 with TRBJ2-2; possibly TRBD1 for D (5 bases). The CDR3 is 13 residues long. With 7 bases removed from V and 7 bases from J, the gap between germline ends came to 13 bases. Germline CDR1 reads MNHNS; CDR2 reads SASEGT. CDR3: CASTSGYYGELFF. The CDR3 bases are TGTGCCAGCACCTCAGGGTACTACGGGGAGCTGTTTTTT.

The gene calls are TRBV10-3 and TRBJ2-3; 11 bases are a match to TRBD1. CDR3 length: 15 amino acids. Germline V gene data show CDR1 as ENHRY and CDR2 as SYGVKD. With 5 bases clipped from V and 4 bases from J, the junction kept 5 bases outside the gene matches. The CDR3: CAISPDRGRPDTQYF. The CDR3, as DNA: TGTGCCATCAGTCCGGACAGGGGGCGCCCAGATACGCAGTATTTT.

The V gene is TRBV7-8, the J gene TRBJ2-7; either TRBD1 or TRBD2 may fit D (5 bases each). Per germline, CDR1 SGHVS and CDR2 FQNEAQ. The CDR3 has 15 amino acids. V dropped 4 bases and J dropped 2 bases, with 15 bases sitting between them. The CDR3 is CASSSQTGRTYEQYF. As DNA, the CDR3 is TGTGCCAGCAGCTCACAGACGGGACGGACCTACGAGCAGTACTTC.

The rearrangement links TRBV18 to TRBJ2-3, with D uncertain. The CDR3 is 14 amino acids. Trimming took off 1 base at V and 5 bases at J, with 10 bases between the two ends. Germline assignment: CDR1 KGHSH and CDR2 LQKENI. CDR3 nucleotide sequence: TGTGCCAGCTCACCACTAGGAGTGGGAGATACGCAGTATTTT. Its protein is CASSPLGVGDTQYF.

The chain couples TRBV7-3 to TRBJ2-3, with D maybe TRBD2 (5 bases). The germline V gene encodes CDR1 SGHTA and CDR2 FQGTGA. Between the trimmed V and J ends, which lost 5 bases and 2 bases, there was a span of 11 bases. The CDR3 contains 14 residues. This CDR3 is CASSPTGDTDTQYF. The CDR3 DNA sequence: TGTGCCAGCAGCCCGACCGGGGACACAGATACGCAGTATTTT. The full variable domain, with the rest looked up from reference TRBV7-3 and TRBJ2-3, is GAGVSQTPSNKVTEKGKYVELRCDPISGHTALYWYRQSLGQGPEFLIYFQGTGAADDSGLPNDRFFAVRPEGSVSTLKIQRTERGDSAVYLCASSPTGDTDTQYFGPGTRLTVL.

The chain joins TRBV28 to TRBJ1-5, with no clear D. Germline lookup yields CDR1 MDHEN and CDR2 SYDVKM. V lost 6 bases and J lost 0, with 12 bases in between. This CDR3 spans 15 amino acids. The CDR3 loop is CASSAHENSNQPQHF. For the CDR3, the DNA is TGTGCCAGCAGCGCCCACGAAAATAGCAATCAGCCCCAGCATTTT. The full variable domain, with the rest looked up from reference TRBV28 and TRBJ1-5, is DVKVTQSSRYLVKRTGEKVFLECVQDMDHENMFWYRQDPGLGLRLIYFSYDVKMKEKGDIPEGYSVSREKKERFSLILESASTNQTSMYLCASSAHENSNQPQHFGDGTRLSIL.

This chain links TRBV6-1 with TRBJ2-7; no firm D call. CDR3 length: 13 amino acids. Per germline, CDR1 MNHNS and CDR2 SASEGT. V lost 11 bases and J lost 0, with 14 bases in between. The CDR3 nucleotides are TGTGCCGCGCGGCAGGAGAGCTCCTACGAGCAGTACTTC. This sequence encodes CAARQESSYEQYF.

The rearrangement links TRBV2 to TRBJ2-5; tentatively, D is TRBD2 (6 bases). CDR3 length: 15 residues. The V gene lost 8 bases and the J gene lost 1 base, with 17 bases spanning the gap. From germline, CDR1 is SNHLY and CDR2 FYNNEI. The CDR3 loop reads CASCRQSSAQETQYF. DNA of the CDR3: TGTGCCAGCTGCCGCCAATCTAGCGCCCAAGAGACCCAGTACTTC. The full variable domain, with the rest looked up from reference TRBV2 and TRBJ2-5, is EPEVTQTPSHQVTQMGQEVILRCVPISNHLYFYWYRQILGQKVEFLVSFYNNEISEKSEIFDDQFSVERPDGSNFTLKIRSTKLEDSAMYFCASCRQSSAQETQYFGPGTRLLVL.

About this clone: Other DNA sequences in the same sample also yield this CDR3. CDR3 region: CASSDWDRNQPQHF. CDR3 bases: TGTGCCAGCAGTGATTGGGACCGTAATCAGCCCCAGCATTTT. The gene calls are TRBV2 and TRBJ1-5; D may be TRBD1 (5 bases). The length of the CDR3 is 14 residues. V was pared by 3 bases and J by 4 bases, with 10 bases between. Germline V gives CDR1 SNHLY, CDR2 FYNNEI. Together with reference TRBV2 and TRBJ1-5, the CDR3 gives the full variable domain: EPEVTQTPSHQVTQMGQEVILRCVPISNHLYFYWYRQILGQKVEFLVSFYNNEISEKSEIFDDQFSVERPDGSNFTLKIRSTKLEDSAMYFCASSDWDRNQPQHFGDGTRLSIL.

The CDR3 region is CASSETLNTGELFF. In nucleotides, the CDR3 is TGTGCCAGCAGTGAAACCCTGAACACCGGGGAGCTGTTTTTT. V gene TRBV2 combines with J gene TRBJ2-2; no firm D call. V gave up 2 bases and J gave up 1 base, with 5 bases separating them. Germline CDR1 reads SNHLY; CDR2 reads FYNNEI. This CDR3 spans 14 amino acids.

CDR3: CASSRDRERGGYTF. The CDR3 region has the DNA TGTGCCAGCAGCAGGGACAGGGAACGCGGTGGCTACACCTTC. This sequence joins TRBV5-4 and TRBJ1-2, with TRBD1 identical over 9 bases. This CDR3 region has 14 residues. Trimming at V came to 4 bases and at J to 7 bases, leaving 8 bases not matched to a gene. Germline V gene data show CDR1 as SGHNT and CDR2 as YYREEE (reference sequence). Supplemented by reference TRBV5-4 and TRBJ1-2, the full variable domain reads ETGVTQSPTHLIKTRGQQVTLRCSSQSGHNTVSWYQQALGQGPQFIFQYYREEENGRGNFPPRFSGLQFPNYSSELNVNALELDDSALYLCASSRDRERGGYTFGSGTRLTVV.

With regard to this clone: The same CDR3 also results from other DNA sequences found in this sample. The rearrangement joins TRBV6-5 to TRBJ2-7; D not certain. The germline V gene encodes CDR1 MNHEY and CDR2 SVGAGI. The CDR3 has 14 residues. V was pared by 6 bases and J by 0 bases, with 12 bases between. CDR3 nucleotide sequence: TGTGCCAGCAGGACACGGACGGGCTCCTACGAGCAGTACTTC. Protein: CASRTRTGSYEQYF.

The chain is built from TRBV11-3 and TRBJ2-1; tentative D call: TRBD2 (5 bases). Germline assignment: CDR1 SGHNT and CDR2 YENEEA. The V end lost 1 base, the J end lost 4 bases, and 11 bases lay between the germline ends. The CDR3 totals 15 residues. The CDR3, as DNA: TGTGCCAGCAGCTTAGGAGTCAGCGGATACAATGAGCAGTTCTTC. Protein sequence: CASSLGVSGYNEQFF. The complete variable domain, with remaining parts taken from reference TRBV11-3 and TRBJ2-1, reads EAGVVQSPRYKIIEKKQPVAFWCNPISGHNTLYWYLQNLGQGPELLIRYENEEAVDDSQLPKDRFSAERLKGVDSTLKIQPAELGDSAVYLCASSLGVSGYNEQFFGPGTRLTVL.

The chain has TRBV7-7 and TRBJ2-5; no clear D gene. The length of the CDR3 is 14 residues. Germline values: CDR1 SSHAT, CDR2 FNYEAQ (reference sequence). Between the trimmed V and J ends, which lost 0 bases and 0 bases, there was a span of 5 bases. The chain's CDR3 is CASSLAGHQETQYF. In nucleotides, the CDR3 is TGTGCCAGCAGCTTAGCCGGCCACCAAGAGACCCAGTACTTC. Together with reference TRBV7-7 and TRBJ2-5, the CDR3 gives the full variable domain: GAGVSQSPRYKVTKRGQDVTLRCDPISSHATLYWYQQALGQGPEFLTYFNYEAQPDKSGLPSDRFSAERPEGSISTLTIQRTEQRDSAMYRCASSLAGHQETQYFGPGTRLLVL.

The CDR3: CASRPGGGYTF. The CDR3, as DNA: TGTGCCAGCAGGCCGGGGGGCGGCTACACCTTC. The rearrangement uses TRBV6-6 and TRBJ1-2; D is perhaps TRBD1 (6 bases). V was trimmed by 6 bases and J by 8 bases, leaving 10 bases between them. The CDR3 length is 11 residues. The germline CDR1 and CDR2 sequences are MNHNY and SVGAGI (reference sequence).

V usage is TRBV5-1 and J usage is TRBJ2-5; 13 bases map to TRBD2. Germline CDR1 SGHRS, CDR2 YFSETQ. The CDR3 is made up of 17 amino acids. J gave up 2 bases and V 4 bases, and 8 bases lay outside the gene matches. The CDR3 DNA is TGCGCCAGCAGCCCCGGACTAGCGGGAGAGATACAAGAGACCCAGTACTTC. Encoded protein: CASSPGLAGEIQETQYF.

A remark on this clone: Other DNA sequences from this sample encode an identical CDR3 as well. V and J are TRBV28 and TRBJ2-3; D is unresolved. This CDR3 region has 12 residues. V lost 0 bases and J 6 bases, leaving 4 bases between the germline ends. The V gene's germline CDR1 is MDHEN and CDR2 SYDVKM. The CDR3 nucleotides read TGTGCCAGCAGTTTATGGACTGATACGCAGTATTTT. Translating gives CASSLWTDTQYF.